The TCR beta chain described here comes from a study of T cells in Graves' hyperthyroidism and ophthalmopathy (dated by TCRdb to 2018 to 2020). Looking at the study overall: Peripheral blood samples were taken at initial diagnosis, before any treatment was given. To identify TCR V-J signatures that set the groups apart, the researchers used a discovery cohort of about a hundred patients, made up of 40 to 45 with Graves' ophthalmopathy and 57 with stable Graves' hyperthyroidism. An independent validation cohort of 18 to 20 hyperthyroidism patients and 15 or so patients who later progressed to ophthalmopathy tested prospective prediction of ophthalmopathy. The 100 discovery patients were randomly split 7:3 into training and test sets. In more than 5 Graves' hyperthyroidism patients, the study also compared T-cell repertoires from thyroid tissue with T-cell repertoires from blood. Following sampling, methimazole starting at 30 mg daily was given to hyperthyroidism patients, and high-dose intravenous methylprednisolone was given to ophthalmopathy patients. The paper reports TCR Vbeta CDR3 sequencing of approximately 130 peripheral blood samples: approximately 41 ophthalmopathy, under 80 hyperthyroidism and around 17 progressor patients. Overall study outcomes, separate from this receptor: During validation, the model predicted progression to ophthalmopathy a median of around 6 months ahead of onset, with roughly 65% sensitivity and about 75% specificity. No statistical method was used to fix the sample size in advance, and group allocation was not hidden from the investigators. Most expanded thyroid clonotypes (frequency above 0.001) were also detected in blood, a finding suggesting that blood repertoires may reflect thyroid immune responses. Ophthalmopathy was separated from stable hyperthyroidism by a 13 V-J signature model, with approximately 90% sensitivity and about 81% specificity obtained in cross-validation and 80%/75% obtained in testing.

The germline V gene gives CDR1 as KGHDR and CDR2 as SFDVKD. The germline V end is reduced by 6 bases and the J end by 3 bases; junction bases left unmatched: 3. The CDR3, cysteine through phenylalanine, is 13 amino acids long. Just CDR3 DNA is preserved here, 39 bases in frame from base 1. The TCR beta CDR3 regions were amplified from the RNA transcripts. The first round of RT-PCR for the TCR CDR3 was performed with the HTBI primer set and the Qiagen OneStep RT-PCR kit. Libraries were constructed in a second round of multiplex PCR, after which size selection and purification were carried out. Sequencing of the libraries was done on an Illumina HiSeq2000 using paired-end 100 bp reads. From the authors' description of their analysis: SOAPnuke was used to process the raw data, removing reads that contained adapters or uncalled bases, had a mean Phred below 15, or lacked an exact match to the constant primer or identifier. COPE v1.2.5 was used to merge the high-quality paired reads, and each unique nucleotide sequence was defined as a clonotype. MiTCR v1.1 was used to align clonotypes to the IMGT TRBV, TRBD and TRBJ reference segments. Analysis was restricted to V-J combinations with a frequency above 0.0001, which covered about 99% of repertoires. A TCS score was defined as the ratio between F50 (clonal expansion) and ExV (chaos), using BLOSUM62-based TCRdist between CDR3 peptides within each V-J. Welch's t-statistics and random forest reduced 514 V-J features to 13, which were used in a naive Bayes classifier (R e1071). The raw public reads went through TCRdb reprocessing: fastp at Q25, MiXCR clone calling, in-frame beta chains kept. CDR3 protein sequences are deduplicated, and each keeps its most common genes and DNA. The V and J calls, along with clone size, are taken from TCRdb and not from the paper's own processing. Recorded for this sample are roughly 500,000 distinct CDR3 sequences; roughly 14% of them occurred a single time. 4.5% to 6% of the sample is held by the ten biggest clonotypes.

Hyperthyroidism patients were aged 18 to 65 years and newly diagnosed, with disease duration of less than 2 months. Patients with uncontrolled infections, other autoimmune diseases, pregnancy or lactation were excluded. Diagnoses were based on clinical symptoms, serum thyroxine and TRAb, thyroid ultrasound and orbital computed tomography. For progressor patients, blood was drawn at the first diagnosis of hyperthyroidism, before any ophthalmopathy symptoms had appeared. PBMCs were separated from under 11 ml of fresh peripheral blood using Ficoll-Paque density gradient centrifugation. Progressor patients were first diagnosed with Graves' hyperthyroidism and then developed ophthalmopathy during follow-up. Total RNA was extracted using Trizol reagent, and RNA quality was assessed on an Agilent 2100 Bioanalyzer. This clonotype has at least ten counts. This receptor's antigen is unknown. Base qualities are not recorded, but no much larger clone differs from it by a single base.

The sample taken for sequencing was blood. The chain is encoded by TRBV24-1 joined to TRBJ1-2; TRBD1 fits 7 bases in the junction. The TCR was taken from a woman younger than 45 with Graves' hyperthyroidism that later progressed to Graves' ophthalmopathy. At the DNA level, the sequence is TGTGCCACCAGTCGTACAGGGGACTATGGCTACACCTTC. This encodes CATSRTGDYGYTF.